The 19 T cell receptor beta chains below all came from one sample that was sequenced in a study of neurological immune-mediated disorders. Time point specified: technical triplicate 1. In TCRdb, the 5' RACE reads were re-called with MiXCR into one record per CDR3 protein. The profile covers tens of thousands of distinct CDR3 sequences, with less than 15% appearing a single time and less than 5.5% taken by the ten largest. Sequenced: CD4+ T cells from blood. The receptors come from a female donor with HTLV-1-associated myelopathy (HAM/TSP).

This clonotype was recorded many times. The CDR3 DNA sequence: TGCAGTGGTAGGCGTCTAGGGACCGGAAACACCATATATTTT. This translates into CSGRRLGTGNTIYF. The genes are TRBV20-1 and TRBJ1-3; weak D call: TRBD1 (5 bases). Trimming shortened V by 7 bases and J by 4 bases, and 17 bases separated the two germline ends. CDR3 length: 14 amino acids. Germline values: CDR1 DFQATT, CDR2 SNEGSKA (reference sequence).

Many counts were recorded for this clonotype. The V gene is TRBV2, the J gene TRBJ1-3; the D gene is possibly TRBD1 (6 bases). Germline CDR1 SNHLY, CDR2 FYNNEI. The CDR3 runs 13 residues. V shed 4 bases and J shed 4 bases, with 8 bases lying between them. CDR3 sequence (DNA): TGTGCCAGCAGTGCAGGGGAGGGAAACACCATATATTTT. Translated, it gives CASSAGEGNTIYF.

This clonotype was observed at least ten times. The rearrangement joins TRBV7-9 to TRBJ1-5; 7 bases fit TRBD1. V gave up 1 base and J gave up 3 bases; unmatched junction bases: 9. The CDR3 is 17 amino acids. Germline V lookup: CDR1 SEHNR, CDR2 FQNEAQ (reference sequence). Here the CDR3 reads CASSLEGVTGSNQPQHF. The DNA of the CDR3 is TGTGCCAGCAGCTTAGAGGGGGTGACAGGGTCCAATCAGCCCCAGCATTTT.

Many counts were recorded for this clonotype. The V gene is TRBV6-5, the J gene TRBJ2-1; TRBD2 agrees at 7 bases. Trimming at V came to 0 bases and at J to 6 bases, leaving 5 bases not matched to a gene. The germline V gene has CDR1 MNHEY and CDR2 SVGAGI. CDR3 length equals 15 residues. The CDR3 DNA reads TGTGCCAGCAGTTACTCTTGGGGGGGAATCAATGAGCAGTTCTTC. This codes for CASSYSWGGINEQFF.

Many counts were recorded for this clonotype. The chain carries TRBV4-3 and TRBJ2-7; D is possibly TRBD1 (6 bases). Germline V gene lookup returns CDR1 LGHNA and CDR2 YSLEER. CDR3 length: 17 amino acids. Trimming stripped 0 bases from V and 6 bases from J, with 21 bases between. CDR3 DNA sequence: TGCGCCAGCAGCCAAGACCCCCCGTTATCAGGGGTCGGCGAGCAGTACTTC. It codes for CASSQDPPLSGVGEQYF.

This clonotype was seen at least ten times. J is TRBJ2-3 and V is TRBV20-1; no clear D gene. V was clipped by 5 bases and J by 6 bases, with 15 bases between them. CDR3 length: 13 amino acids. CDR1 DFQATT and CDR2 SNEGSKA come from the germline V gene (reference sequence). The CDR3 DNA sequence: TGCAGTGCTGAGACACGAAACCGGGATACGCAGTATTTT. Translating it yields CSAETRNRDTQYF.

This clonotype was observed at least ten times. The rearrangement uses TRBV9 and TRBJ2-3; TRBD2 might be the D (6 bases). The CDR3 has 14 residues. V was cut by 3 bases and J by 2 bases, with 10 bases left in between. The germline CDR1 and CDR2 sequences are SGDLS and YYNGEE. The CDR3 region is CASSESGLTDTQYF. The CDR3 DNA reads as TGTGCCAGCAGCGAAAGCGGGCTCACAGATACGCAGTATTTT.

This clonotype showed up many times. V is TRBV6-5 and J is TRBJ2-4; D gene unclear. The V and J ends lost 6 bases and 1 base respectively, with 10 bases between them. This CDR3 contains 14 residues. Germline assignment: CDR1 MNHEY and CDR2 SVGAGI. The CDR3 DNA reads TGTGCCAGCAGCGCCCTGGGGGCCAAAAACATTCAGTACTTC. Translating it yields CASSALGAKNIQYF.

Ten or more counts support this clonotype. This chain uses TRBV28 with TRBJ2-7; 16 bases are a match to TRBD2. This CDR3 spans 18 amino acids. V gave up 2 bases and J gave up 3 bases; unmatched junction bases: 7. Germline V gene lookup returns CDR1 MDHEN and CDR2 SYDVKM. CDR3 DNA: TGTGCCAGCAGTTTACCCGGGACTAGCGGGGGGGGTATCTACGAGCAGTACTTC. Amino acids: CASSLPGTSGGGIYEQYF.

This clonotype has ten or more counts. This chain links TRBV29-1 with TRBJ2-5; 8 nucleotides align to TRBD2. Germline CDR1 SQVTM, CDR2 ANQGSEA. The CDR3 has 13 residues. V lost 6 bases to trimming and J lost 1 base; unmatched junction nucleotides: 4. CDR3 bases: TGCAGCGTCGCGGGGGGCTTCCAAGAGACCCAGTACTTC. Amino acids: CSVAGGFQETQYF.

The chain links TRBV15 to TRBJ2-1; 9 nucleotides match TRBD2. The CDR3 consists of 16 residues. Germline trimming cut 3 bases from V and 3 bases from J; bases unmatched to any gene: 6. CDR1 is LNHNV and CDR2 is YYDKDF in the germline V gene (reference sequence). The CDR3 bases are TGTGCCACCAGCAGCATTGGGACTAGCAGCTACAATGAGCAGTTCTTC. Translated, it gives CATSSIGTSSYNEQFF.

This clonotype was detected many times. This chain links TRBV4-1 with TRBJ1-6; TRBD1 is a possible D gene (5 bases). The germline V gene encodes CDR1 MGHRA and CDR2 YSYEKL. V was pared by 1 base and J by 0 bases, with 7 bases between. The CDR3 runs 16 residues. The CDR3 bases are TGCGCCAGCAGCCAAGGACAGAGCTCCTATAATTCACCCCTCCACTTT. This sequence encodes CASSQGQSSYNSPLHF.

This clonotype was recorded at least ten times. The CDR3 spells CSVVGRARYEQYF. DNA of the CDR3: TGCAGCGTTGTCGGGAGGGCCCGCTACGAGCAGTACTTC. V is TRBV29-1 and J is TRBJ2-7; 8 positions match TRBD2. Trimming took 4 bases from V and 3 from J; bases not matched to a gene: 5. The germline CDR1 and CDR2 sequences are SQVTM and ANQGSEA. This CDR3 has 13 residues.

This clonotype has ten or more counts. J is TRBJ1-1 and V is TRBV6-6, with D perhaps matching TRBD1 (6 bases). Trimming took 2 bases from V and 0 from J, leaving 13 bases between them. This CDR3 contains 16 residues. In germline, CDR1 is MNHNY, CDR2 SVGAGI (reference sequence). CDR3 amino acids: CASSYTRGEMNTEAFF. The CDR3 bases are TGTGCCAGCAGTTACACGAGGGGGGAAATGAACACTGAAGCTTTCTTT.

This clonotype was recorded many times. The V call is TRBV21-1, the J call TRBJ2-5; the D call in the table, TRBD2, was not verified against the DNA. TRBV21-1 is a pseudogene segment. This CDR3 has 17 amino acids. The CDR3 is CASSKVKTSDEQETQYF. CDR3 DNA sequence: TGTGCCAGCAGCAAAGTTAAGACTAGCGATGAACAAGAGACCCAGTACTTC.

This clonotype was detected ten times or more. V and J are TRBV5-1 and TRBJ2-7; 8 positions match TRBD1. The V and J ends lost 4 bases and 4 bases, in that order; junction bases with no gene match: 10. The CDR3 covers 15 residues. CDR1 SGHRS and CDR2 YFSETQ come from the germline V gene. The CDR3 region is CASSALPGGQYEQYF. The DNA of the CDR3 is TGCGCCAGCAGCGCCCTGCCAGGGGGCCAGTACGAGCAGTACTTC.

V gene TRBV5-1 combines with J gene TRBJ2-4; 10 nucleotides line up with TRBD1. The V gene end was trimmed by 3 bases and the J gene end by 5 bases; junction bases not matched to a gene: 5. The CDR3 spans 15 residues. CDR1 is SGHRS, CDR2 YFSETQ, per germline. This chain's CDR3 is CASSSWTGGENIQYF. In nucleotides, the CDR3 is TGCGCCAGCAGCTCTTGGACAGGGGGTGAAAACATTCAGTACTTC.

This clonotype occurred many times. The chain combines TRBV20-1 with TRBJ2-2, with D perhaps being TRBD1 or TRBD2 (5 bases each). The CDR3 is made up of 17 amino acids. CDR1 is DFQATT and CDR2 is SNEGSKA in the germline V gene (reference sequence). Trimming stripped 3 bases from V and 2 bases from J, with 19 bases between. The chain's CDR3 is CSASGSQLGGNTGELFF. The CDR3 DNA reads TGCAGTGCTAGTGGTAGTCAGCTTGGGGGAAACACCGGGGAGCTGTTTTTT.

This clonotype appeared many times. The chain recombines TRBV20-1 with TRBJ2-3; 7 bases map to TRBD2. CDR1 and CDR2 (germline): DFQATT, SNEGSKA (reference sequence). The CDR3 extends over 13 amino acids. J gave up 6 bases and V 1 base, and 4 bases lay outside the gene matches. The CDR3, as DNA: TGCAGTGCTAGAGGGGCGCGGGGGGATACGCAGTATTTT. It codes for CSARGARGDTQYF.